These 21 T cell receptor beta chains came from one sample sequenced in a study of T cells in localized non-small cell lung cancer. Assay used: immunoSEQ multiplex PCR; TCRdb lists only in-frame clones, some missing. This table holds more than 20,000 clones, roughly nine tenths found once. Source: PBMCs, taken before any cancer treatment. These TCRs come from a man aged 35-75 years with stage II squamous cell lung carcinoma.

This chain uses TRBV7-6 with TRBJ2-5, with TRBD2 matching 9 bases. The CDR3 runs to 15 residues. Germline CDR1 is SGHVS and CDR2 is FNYEAQ. Losses at the gene ends were 1 base for V and 4 bases for J; bases not matched to a gene: 4. The CDR3 nucleotides read TGTGCCAGCAGCTTAGAAGCGGGGGGCGGAGAGACCCAGTACTTC. It codes for CASSLEAGGGETQYF.

The chain employs TRBV5-1 and TRBJ2-7; D is undetermined. The germline V gene encodes CDR1 SGHRS and CDR2 YFSETQ. There are 12 residues in the CDR3. Trimming took 0 bases from V and 7 from J, leaving 8 bases between them. CDR3 protein: CASSLGGQEQYF. In nucleotides, the CDR3 is TGCGCCAGCAGCTTGGGTGGGCAAGAGCAGTACTTC.

The chain has TRBV6-1 and TRBJ1-4; possibly TRBD1 for D (5 bases). The CDR3 is 14 amino acids. Per the germline V gene, CDR1 is MNHNS and CDR2 is SASEGT. Trimming removed 7 bases from V and 8 bases from J, with 17 bases in between. DNA for the CDR3: TGTGCCAGCAATATCAGGGCTTGGGAGGAAAAACTGTTTTTT. Its protein product is CASNIRAWEEKLFF.

V is TRBV28 and J is TRBJ1-1; maybe TRBD1 (6 bases). Germline values: CDR1 MDHEN, CDR2 SYDVKM. This CDR3 spans 13 amino acids. V dropped 11 bases and J dropped 0 bases, with 13 bases sitting between them. DNA of the CDR3: TGTGCCTGCAAGGGGGACCTGAACACTGAAGCTTTCTTT. It yields the protein CACKGDLNTEAFF.

The chain couples TRBV2 to TRBJ2-3; TRBD1 matches 9 bases. Germline CDR1 SNHLY, CDR2 FYNNEI. This CDR3 has 15 residues. V gave up 5 bases and J gave up 3 bases; unmatched junction bases: 6. CDR3 DNA sequence: TGTGCCAGCAGTAGAGACAGGGGGAGAACAGATACGCAGTATTTT. Amino acid sequence: CASSRDRGRTDTQYF. Complete variable domain (other parts from reference TRBV2 and TRBJ2-3): EPEVTQTPSHQVTQMGQEVILRCVPISNHLYFYWYRQILGQKVEFLVSFYNNEISEKSEIFDDQFSVERPDGSNFTLKIRSTKLEDSAMYFCASSRDRGRTDTQYFGPGTRLTVL.

V usage is TRBV5-4 and J usage is TRBJ2-7, with TRBD1 identical over 7 bases. Germline CDR1 reads SGHNT; CDR2 reads YYREEE (reference sequence). This CDR3 has 14 residues. The V gene end was trimmed by 2 bases and the J gene end by 6 bases; junction bases not matched to a gene: 8. The CDR3 here is CASSLDLQGFEQYF. The DNA of the CDR3 is TGTGCCAGCAGCTTAGACCTACAGGGGTTCGAGCAGTACTTC.

CDR3 sequence: CASSDQDRETQYF. CDR3 DNA sequence: TGTGCCAGCAGTGACCAGGACAGGGAGACCCAGTACTTC. The chain combines TRBV2 with TRBJ2-5, with 7 bases matching TRBD1. The CDR3 runs to 13 residues. From germline, CDR1 is SNHLY and CDR2 FYNNEI. V shed 3 bases and J 5 bases; nucleotides not matched to a gene: 3. The full variable domain, completed using reference TRBV2 and TRBJ2-5, is EPEVTQTPSHQVTQMGQEVILRCVPISNHLYFYWYRQILGQKVEFLVSFYNNEISEKSEIFDDQFSVERPDGSNFTLKIRSTKLEDSAMYFCASSDQDRETQYFGPGTRLLVL.

This chain connects TRBV29-1 to TRBJ1-5; maybe TRBD1 (6 bases). Germline V gives CDR1 SQVTM, CDR2 ANQGSEA. The V and J ends lost 7 bases and 7 bases respectively, with 17 bases between them. This CDR3 has 13 residues. CDR3 in DNA: TGCAGCGCCCAACAGGGTCTTGGGCAGCCCCAGCATTTT. Its translation: CSAQQGLGQPQHF.

The chain joins TRBV7-3 to TRBJ2-1; D remains unclear. Trimming cost V 3 bases and J 0 bases, with 12 bases left between them. The CDR3 loop spans 16 amino acids. The germline V gene has CDR1 SGHTA and CDR2 FQGTGA. The CDR3 loop is CASSLTGGGSYNEQFF. DNA for the CDR3: TGTGCCAGCAGCTTGACGGGCGGCGGCTCCTACAATGAGCAGTTCTTC.

The chain carries TRBV2 and TRBJ1-2; D call uncertain. The CDR3 consists of 11 residues. Deletions cut 7 bases from V and 5 bases from J, with 8 bases between. The germline V gene encodes CDR1 SNHLY and CDR2 FYNNEI. CDR3 in amino acids: CASIREYGYTF. As DNA, the CDR3 is TGTGCCAGCATCCGGGAGTATGGCTACACCTTC.

V is TRBV29-1 and J is TRBJ2-1; possibly TRBD1 for D (6 bases). The V gene lost 7 bases and the J gene lost 6 bases, with 13 bases spanning the gap. The germline V gene has CDR1 SQVTM and CDR2 ANQGSEA. The CDR3 is 12 residues long. CDR3 loop: CSASTGFNEQFF. Written as DNA, the CDR3 is TGCAGCGCTAGCACAGGGTTCAATGAGCAGTTCTTC.

Note on this clone: An end of the junction does not agree with germline; a read error may underlie this. CDR3 nucleotide sequence: TGTGCTAGCAGCTTAGGACAGGGGAGCTCCTACGAGCAGTACTTC. Translated: CASSLGQGSSYEQYF. The rearrangement joins TRBV7-7 to TRBJ2-7; TRBD1 matches at 9 bases. Per the germline V gene, CDR1 is SSHAT and CDR2 is FNYEAQ (reference sequence). CDR3 length equals 15 residues.

V usage is TRBV5-6 and J usage is TRBJ1-6; D gene unclear. The CDR3 contains 15 residues. Germline assignment: CDR1 SGHDT and CDR2 YYEEEE. With 1 base removed from V and 7 bases from J, the gap between germline ends came to 12 bases. This CDR3 reads CASSLFSDPNSPLHF. In DNA form, the CDR3 reads TGTGCCAGCAGCTTGTTTAGTGACCCCAATTCACCCCTCCACTTT.

The rearrangement links TRBV28 to TRBJ1-2; no clear D. Trimming stripped 10 bases from V and 6 bases from J, with 18 bases between. The CDR3 is 13 amino acids. Germline V lookup: CDR1 MDHEN, CDR2 SYDVKM. The CDR3 is CATRRAGLDGYTF. The CDR3 nucleotides are TGTGCCACCAGGAGGGCTGGGTTGGATGGCTACACCTTC.

The chain uses TRBV5-6 and TRBJ2-1, with D possibly called TRBD1 or TRBD2 (5 bases each). Germline V CDR1 and CDR2: SGHDT, YYEEEE. CDR3 length equals 13 residues. Trimming pared 3 bases from V and 5 bases from J, leaving 9 bases between. The CDR3 sequence is CASSYGTDNEQFF. Here the CDR3 DNA reads TGTGCCAGCAGCTACGGGACGGACAATGAGCAGTTCTTC.

The chain uses TRBV5-5 and TRBJ1-1, with 9 bases fitting TRBD1. Germline V gene data show CDR1 as SGHKS and CDR2 as YYEKEE (reference sequence). The CDR3 sequence is 15 residues long. With 4 bases clipped from V and 5 bases from J, the junction kept 9 bases outside the gene matches. The CDR3 coding sequence is TGTGCCAGCAGCGCCGGGACAGGGCTGGGTACTGAAGCTTTCTTT. The encoded protein is CASSAGTGLGTEAFF. Full variable domain (remainder filled in from reference TRBV5-5 and TRBJ1-1): DAGVTQSPTHLIKTRGQQVTLRCSPISGHKSVSWYQQVLGQGPQFIFQYYEKEERGRGNFPDRFSARQFPNYSSELNVNALLLGDSALYLCASSAGTGLGTEAFFGQGTRLTVV.

V gene TRBV5-1 combines with J gene TRBJ2-1; 7 bases map to TRBD2. J was trimmed by 3 bases and V by 0 bases; bases with no gene match: 9. Germline lookup yields CDR1 SGHRS and CDR2 YFSETQ. The CDR3 contains 17 residues. The DNA for the CDR3 is TGCGCCAGCAGCTTGGAGGGAGGGTTCTCAGGCTACAATGAGCAGTTCTTC. It yields the protein CASSLEGGFSGYNEQFF.

This rearrangement joins TRBV2 to TRBJ1-4, with D maybe TRBD1 (5 bases). This CDR3 comprises 15 residues. V was clipped by 5 bases and J by 0 bases, with 10 bases between them. The germline gives CDR1 SNHLY, CDR2 FYNNEI. This CDR3 reads CASSRQLPTNEKLFF. Written as DNA, the CDR3 is TGTGCCAGCAGTCGACAGCTCCCAACTAATGAAAAACTGTTTTTT. The entire variable domain, with the rest obtained from reference TRBV2 and TRBJ1-4, is as follows: EPEVTQTPSHQVTQMGQEVILRCVPISNHLYFYWYRQILGQKVEFLVSFYNNEISEKSEIFDDQFSVERPDGSNFTLKIRSTKLEDSAMYFCASSRQLPTNEKLFFGSGTQLSVL.

The chain employs TRBV4-1 and TRBJ2-7; 14 nucleotides agree with TRBD2. CDR3 length equals 16 residues. Per the germline V gene, CDR1 is MGHRA and CDR2 is YSYEKL. After removal of 4 bases from V and 4 bases from J, the junction contained 6 bases not matched to a gene. The CDR3 DNA follows: TGCGCCAGCAGCCCGCGGGGGACTAGCGGGGGTTACGAGCAGTACTTC. It translates to CASSPRGTSGGYEQYF.

The chain couples TRBV5-6 to TRBJ2-1, with a weak D call TRBD1 (6 bases). Germline V gene data show CDR1 as SGHDT and CDR2 as YYEEEE. This CDR3 comprises 16 residues. The germline V and J ends were trimmed by 4 bases and 2 bases, with 16 bases remaining between them. The CDR3 region is CASSGIRDITYNEQFF. In nucleotides, the CDR3 is TGTGCCAGCAGCGGAATCCGGGACATCACCTACAATGAGCAGTTCTTC.

This clone was seen once. The genes are TRBV6-5 and TRBJ2-7; D unresolved. CDR1 and CDR2 (germline): MNHEY, SVGAGI. V lost 6 bases to trimming and J lost 5 bases, with 14 bases between them. CDR3 length: 13 residues. This CDR3 is CASSTSPLHEQYF. CDR3 sequence (DNA): TGTGCCAGCAGCACTTCACCTCTCCACGAGCAGTACTTC.